A single TCR beta chain is shown here with its context. Sequenced by immunoSEQ multiplex PCR; TCRdb stores in-frame clones only, minus some. Altogether 350,000 to 500,000 clones are present, roughly 88% being singletons, with the ten largest covering roughly 4%. The entry originates in a study of Ad26.COV2.S vaccination and SARS-CoV-2 variants. As to treatment: over 15 received Ad26.COV2.S at low or high dose, single or two shots; about 5 received placebo; per-sample allocation not given. Sampling occurred on day 63 after the first vaccine or placebo injection. This vaccine is an Ad26 vector that expresses the Wuhan-strain SARS-CoV-2 spike. The sequences come from peripheral blood, collected in a trial of Ad26.COV2.S vaccine versus placebo. The clonotype comes from a person between 18 and 60 years old who received the Ad26.COV2.S COVID-19 vaccine or a placebo.

The CDR3 region is CASRKDSQETQYF. CDR3 sequence (DNA): TGTGCCAGCAGGAAAGACAGCCAAGAGACCCAGTACTTC. The chain joins TRBV12-3 or TRBV12-4 to TRBJ2-5; tentative D call: TRBD1 (5 bases). The CDR3 runs 13 residues. Deletions cut 6 bases from V and 1 base from J, with 9 bases between.